Listed below are T cell receptor beta chains from one sample, sequenced in a study of shared clonotypes between healthy human individuals. Clones were read by immunoSEQ multiplex PCR, and TCRdb kept only the in-frame ones, dropping some. The sample holds fewer than 400,000 clones, over 65% seen once. Material for sequencing was memory CD4+ T cells sorted from blood. These receptors came from a man aged 25 to 45 in good health. Each CDR3 is given without its conserved first and last residue. Clone size is given for some rows only: seen once, a few or many times, or a class if the clone is expanded.

V gene: TRBV6-4; clone size: NA; CDR3 protein: ASSGTGFGTGELF
V gene: TRBV28; clone size: NA; CDR3 protein: ASSFGGSIGGELF
V gene: TRBV29-1; clone size: few; CDR3 protein: SGLAGRYGYT
V gene: TRBV7-2; clone size: few; CDR3 protein: ASSLAGETQY
V gene: TRBV5-1; clone size: few; CDR3 protein: ASSFGSSGGANNEQF
V gene: TRBV6-4; clone size: NA; CDR3 protein: ASSDSTYEQY
V gene: TRBV7-2; clone size: NA; CDR3 protein: ASSLDQGQNRYEQY
V gene: TRBV19; clone size: NA; CDR3 protein: ASSPGLAGAGETQY
V gene: TRBV5-1; clone size: NA; CDR3 protein: ASHGSGSGTGELF
V gene: TRBV7-2; clone size: NA; CDR3 protein: ASSPIRQGAHYGYT
V gene: TRBV7-8; clone size: NA; CDR3 protein: ASSSTRALSGNTIY
V gene: TRBV5-4; clone size: NA; CDR3 protein: ASQAESSGRAKETQY
V gene: TRBV5-6; clone size: NA; CDR3 protein: ASSLGQGASNT
V gene: TRBV7-2; clone size: NA; CDR3 protein: ASKPTDLNTEAF
V gene: TRBV28; clone size: NA; CDR3 protein: ASSPSGGSYEQY
V gene: TRBV27; clone size: NA; CDR3 protein: ASREYPWSMGNEQF
V gene: TRBV29-1; clone size: many; CDR3 protein: SVEGTGNYEQY
V gene: TRBV5-4; clone size: NA; CDR3 protein: ASSLRLAGGIGETQY
V gene: TRBV28; clone size: NA; CDR3 protein: ASSPHRVESYNEQF
V gene: TRBV4-3; clone size: NA; CDR3 protein: ASSQEKGLGQY
V gene: TRBV2; clone size: NA; CDR3 protein: ASSFTPIQAYEQY
V gene: TRBV7-9; clone size: many; CDR3 protein: ASSSPKLNRGTDTQY
V gene: TRBV19; clone size: NA; CDR3 protein: ASKHTNTGTALNNEQF
V gene: TRBV14; clone size: NA; CDR3 protein: ASSLTGYETQY
V gene: TRBV7-8; clone size: NA; CDR3 protein: ASSLSWWTGENQPQH